The subject of this entry is one T cell receptor (beta chain). Germline CDR1 is LNHDA and CDR2 is SQIVND (reference sequence). The CDR3 length is 13 residues. These data belong to a study of cytomegalovirus exposure and HLA in healthy donors. Samples came from healthy bone marrow donors. The primer mix had 60 Vbeta and 13 Jbeta primers. Repertoires were generated with immunoSEQ multiplex PCR, while TCRdb's copy carries only in-frame clones and drops some. The table has 200,000 to 250,000 clones, approximately 84% seen once. The receptor's source is a woman aged 40 to 55 in good health and CMV-seronegative. Sequencing used PBMCs. This sequence joins TRBV19 and TRBJ2-5, with TRBD1 matching 7 bases. The J call may be faulty, since TRBJ2-7 better matches the DNA end. Here the CDR3 DNA reads TGTGCCAGTCGGGGACAGCTTACCTACGAGCAGTACTTC. Translated, it gives CASRGQLTYEQYF.